The rows below give T cell receptor beta chains drawn from one sample of a study of blood T cell repertoires in COVID-19. Sequenced by immunoSEQ multiplex PCR; TCRdb stores in-frame clones only, minus some. Of approximately 180,000 clones listed, over 65% are singletons. Sequenced material: peripheral blood. The source of these receptors is a person aged 70 to 85 with COVID-19, enrolled during active disease. CDR3s include the opening cysteine and the closing phenylalanine or tryptophan. A D gene is named only where the DNA matches it firmly. Size is omitted from some rows. Given values are once, few, many or a class for expanded clones.

J gene,V gene,D gene,clone size,CDR3 protein,CDR3 DNA
TRBJ2-2,TRBV19,TRBD1,once,CASHTRDRGFTGELFF,TGTGCCAGTCACACCCGGGACAGGGGTTTCACCGGGGAGCTGTTTTTT
TRBJ2-5,TRBV29-1,TRBD1,few,CSVVDRAVVETQYF,TGCAGCGTTGTGGACAGGGCCGTCGTAGAGACCCAGTACTTC
TRBJ2-2,TRBV21-1,.,.,CASSKGEGRAGPTGELFF,TGTGCCAGCAGCAAAGGGGAGGGGCGAGCGGGCCCCACCGGGGAGCTGTTTTTT
TRBJ2-2,TRBV7-3,.,.,CASSLKASWVGAAGELFF,TGTGCCAGCAGCTTAAAGGCATCGTGGGTGGGAGCGGCCGGGGAGCTGTTTTTT
TRBJ2-7,TRBV11-2,TRBD1,once,CASRISAWDSLYEQYF,TGTGCCAGCAGAATTTCGGCGTGGGACAGTCTTTACGAGCAGTACTTC
TRBJ2-4,TRBV7-8,.,.,CASSLLAKNIQYF,TGTGCCAGCAGCTTACTAGCCAAAAACATTCAGTACTTC
TRBJ2-7,TRBV5-4,TRBD1,few,CASSLRQGSYEQYF,TGTGCCAGCAGCTTACGACAGGGCTCCTACGAGCAGTACTTC
TRBJ2-1,TRBV15,TRBD1,.,CATSRGIGTGSRNEQFF,TGTGCCACCAGCAGAGGAATTGGGACAGGCTCGCGCAATGAGCAGTTCTTC
TRBJ1-2,TRBV25-1,TRBD1,.,CASSGWDRRANYGYTF,TGTGCCAGCAGTGGATGGGACAGGAGAGCTAACTATGGCTACACCTTC
TRBJ1-3,TRBV5-5,.,.,CASSLVGAERNTIYF,TGTGCCAGCAGCTTGGTAGGGGCAGAAAGAAACACCATATATTTT
TRBJ2-2,TRBV6-5,TRBD2,.,CAIKAGAGTGELFF,TGTGCCATCAAAGCGGGGGCGGGCACCGGGGAGCTGTTTTTT
TRBJ2-7,TRBV2,TRBD2,.,CASSPYSGARPSYEQYF,TGTGCCAGCAGTCCCTATAGCGGGGCGCGCCCCTCCTACGAGCAGTACTTC
TRBJ1-1,TRBV4-1,.,.,CASSLTGLMNTEAFF,TGCGCCAGCAGCCTCACGGGTTTAATGAACACTGAAGCTTTCTTT
TRBJ2-4,TRBV6-2/TRBV6-3,TRBD2,.,CASSYSGGGALNIQYF,TGTGCCAGCAGTTACTCGGGCGGGGGGGCCCTGAACATTCAGTACTTC
TRBJ2-2,TRBV25-1,.,few,CASSARVSGELFF,TGTGCCAGCAGTGCGAGGGTATCCGGGGAGCTGTTTTTT
TRBJ1-3,TRBV27,.,.,CATAEETPHSGNTIYF,TGTGCCACCGCTGAAGAAACACCTCACTCTGGAAACACCATATATTTT
TRBJ2-3,TRBV19,.,.,CASSIGQVGTDTQYF,TGTGCCAGTAGTATAGGTCAGGTGGGCACAGATACGCAGTATTTT
TRBJ2-3,TRBV7-7,TRBD2,.,CASSLASGGPDTQYF,TGTGCCAGCAGCTTAGCTAGCGGGGGACCAGATACGCAGTATTTT
TRBJ1-1,TRBV5-6,TRBD1,.,CASFNRGGTEAFF,TGTGCCAGCTTTAACAGGGGCGGCACTGAAGCTTTCTTT
TRBJ2-2,TRBV18,.,.,CAGKTGNTGELFF,TGTGCCGGGAAGACAGGGAACACCGGGGAGCTGTTTTTT
TRBJ2-1,TRBV9,TRBD2,.,CASSDGTSGSRSEQFF,TGTGCCAGCAGCGACGGGACTAGCGGGAGTCGGAGTGAGCAGTTCTTC
TRBJ2-5,TRBV5-1,.,.,CASSLVEETQYF,TGCGCCAGCAGCTTGGTCGAAGAGACCCAGTACTTC
TRBJ2-2,TRBV3-1/TRBV3-2,.,.,CASSSRTAPGLVFF,TGTGCCAGCAGCAGCCGGACAGCGCCGGGTTTGGTGTTTTTT
TRBJ2-7,TRBV7-2,.,.,CASSSAQYKQYF,TGTGCCAGCAGCTCCGCCCAGTACAAGCAGTACTTC
TRBJ2-1,TRBV30,TRBD1,.,CAWSYNPRDRVYNEQFF,TGTGCCTGGAGTTATAATCCCCGGGACAGGGTCTACAATGAGCAGTTCTTC
TRBJ1-2,TRBV7-8,TRBD1,.,CASSRQGALGYTF,TGTGCCAGCAGCCGCCAGGGGGCGCTGGGCTACACCTTC
TRBJ2-1,TRBV5-1,TRBD2,.,CASSSGLAGGRINEQFF,TGCGCCAGCAGCTCTGGACTAGCGGGAGGGCGAATCAATGAGCAGTTCTTC
TRBJ1-2,TRBV30,.,.,CAWSGVYGYTF,TGTGCCTGGTCAGGGGTCTATGGCTACACCTTC
TRBJ2-7,TRBV5-8,.,.,CASSLAYEQYF,TGTGCCAGCAGCTTGGCTTACGAGCAGTACTTC
TRBJ2-7,TRBV30,TRBD1,.,CAWGTGASYEQYF,TGTGCCTGGGGGACAGGGGCGTCCTACGAGCAGTACTTC